The 23 T cell receptor beta chains below come from one sample, sequenced in a study of identical twins. TCRdb re-called the 5' RACE reads with MiXCR, one entry per CDR3 protein. The sample comprises hundreds of thousands of distinct CDR3 sequences, over 8.5% of which are singletons, and roughly 0.97% rests with the top ten. This sample was shared with a second study, whose subject was yellow fever vaccine responses in identical twins.

The sequenced sample consisted of PBMCs. The receptors were gathered from a young woman in good health.

This clonotype appeared once. The chain is built from TRBV5-4 and TRBJ1-1, with D perhaps TRBD1 (6 bases). Germline CDR1 reads SGHNT; CDR2 reads YYREEE (reference sequence). This CDR3 spans 13 amino acids. V lost 6 bases to trimming and J lost 3 bases, with 12 bases between them. CDR3 residues: CASTPPGDTEAFF. The CDR3 DNA follows: TGTGCCAGCACCCCCCCAGGGGACACTGAAGCTTTCTTT.

The chain recombines TRBV7-9 with TRBJ2-3; maybe TRBD1 (6 bases). Germline-derived CDR1 and CDR2 are SEHNR and FQNEAQ (reference sequence). V gave up 3 bases and J gave up 4 bases, with 14 bases separating them. The CDR3 has 15 amino acids. The CDR3 DNA is TGTGCCAGCAGCTTTCCAGGGGAAGTCGCAGATACGCAGTATTTT. Its protein product is CASSFPGEVADTQYF.

Only a few counts were recorded for this clonotype. The CDR3 reads CATVAGGYGEQFF. CDR3 bases: TGTGCCACTGTAGCGGGGGGGTACGGTGAGCAGTTCTTC. The chain couples TRBV24-1 to TRBJ2-1, with 11 positions matching TRBD2. Looked up from germline, CDR1 is KGHDR and CDR2 is SFDVKD. V trimming: 10 bases; J trimming: 9 bases; junction bases outside the gene matches: 7. This CDR3 contains 13 residues.

A few counts support this clonotype. The rearrangement links TRBV29-1 to TRBJ2-1; a possible D gene is TRBD1 (5 bases). This CDR3 contains 15 residues. The V end lost 5 bases, the J end lost 3 bases, and 17 bases lay between the germline ends. CDR1 is SQVTM and CDR2 is ANQGSEA in the germline V gene. The CDR3 nucleotides read TGCAGCGTTCTTGGCAGTGCAGGGTTCTACAATGAGCAGTTCTTC. This codes for CSVLGSAGFYNEQFF.

The chain is built from TRBV5-1 and TRBJ2-1, with D unresolved. V lost 0 bases, J lost 6 bases, and 7 bases lay in between. The CDR3 extends over 13 amino acids. Looked up from germline, CDR1 is SGHRS and CDR2 is YFSETQ. CDR3 amino acids: CASSLETSNEQFF. CDR3 nucleotide sequence: TGCGCCAGCAGCTTGGAGACAAGCAATGAGCAGTTCTTC.

This chain's CDR3 is CASSLRVPSGGYSYEQYF. Written as DNA, the CDR3 is TGCGCCAGCAGCTTACGGGTGCCTAGCGGGGGGTACTCCTACGAGCAGTACTTC. This rearrangement joins TRBV5-1 to TRBJ2-7; 11 nucleotides line up with TRBD2. After removal of 2 bases from V and 0 bases from J, the junction contained 10 bases not matched to a gene. CDR1 is SGHRS and CDR2 is YFSETQ in the germline V gene. CDR3 size: 18 residues.

This clonotype has at least ten counts. The CDR3: CATSDLGPNQPQHF. CDR3 nucleotide sequence: TGTGCCACCAGTGATTTAGGGCCCAATCAGCCCCAGCATTTT. The chain uses TRBV24-1 and TRBJ1-5; D remains ambiguous. CDR3 length: 14 residues. Deletions cut 1 base from V and 3 bases from J, with 6 bases between. Germline loops: CDR1 KGHDR, CDR2 SFDVKD.

This clonotype has only a few counts. The J gene is TRBJ1-6, the V gene TRBV12-3 or TRBV12-4, with D possibly TRBD1 on 5 matching bases. The CDR3 length is 15 residues. V shed 3 bases and J shed 4 bases, with 10 bases lying between them. DNA of the CDR3: TGTGCCAGCAGTTTGGAGGCAGGGTATAATTCACCCCTCCACTTT. Translated: CASSLEAGYNSPLHF.

This clonotype came up a few times. The CDR3 DNA follows: TGTGCCATCAGTGAGCTCGGGACAGGGAGTCCTAACTATGGCTACACCTTC. Protein product: CAISELGTGSPNYGYTF. The V and J genes are TRBV10-3 and TRBJ1-2, with 9 bases lining up with TRBD1. The germline CDR1 and CDR2 sequences are ENHRY and SYGVKD. The CDR3 is 17 residues long. With V trimmed by 2 bases and J by 0 bases, 7 bases remained unmatched.

This clonotype showed up just a few times. The rearrangement joins TRBV12-3 or TRBV12-4 to TRBJ2-7; TRBD1 agrees at 9 bases. Trimming cost V 6 bases and J 5 bases; bases outside gene matches: 11. The CDR3 is 15 residues long. CDR3 bases: TGTGCCAGCAGCCGCGCTTTGGGACAGGGTAACGAGCAGTACTTC. It specifies CASSRALGQGNEQYF.

The J gene is TRBJ2-3, the V gene TRBV2; 11 nucleotides align to TRBD2. Germline lookup yields CDR1 SNHLY and CDR2 FYNNEI. The CDR3 length is 15 residues. Losses at the gene ends were 6 bases for V and 2 bases for J; bases not matched to a gene: 4. The CDR3 region is CASRATSGVTDTQYF. The DNA for the CDR3 is TGTGCCAGCAGGGCGACTAGCGGGGTCACAGATACGCAGTATTTT.

This clonotype was recorded many times. The gene calls are TRBV7-3 and TRBJ1-6; D gene unclear. Germline V gene lookup returns CDR1 SGHTA and CDR2 FQGTGA. Trimming removed 0 bases at V and 8 bases at J, with 5 bases between. The CDR3 extends over 13 amino acids. This CDR3 reads CASSLTGDSPLHF. CDR3 DNA: TGTGCCAGCAGCTTAACCGGGGATTCACCCCTCCACTTT.

The rearrangement uses TRBV6-2 or TRBV6-3 and TRBJ2-7, with a possible D match to TRBD2 (6 bases). Trimming took off 7 bases at V and 3 bases at J, with 16 bases between the two ends. CDR3 length: 14 amino acids. The germline CDR1 and CDR2 sequences are MNHEY and SVGEGT. This chain's CDR3 is CASTFQGLIYEQYF. Written as DNA, the CDR3 is TGTGCCAGCACGTTCCAGGGACTGATCTACGAGCAGTACTTC.

The chain recombines TRBV6-2 or TRBV6-3 with TRBJ2-1; D not certain. Trimming cost V 0 bases and J 0 bases, with 6 bases left between them. CDR1 and CDR2 (germline): MNHEY, SVGEGT. The CDR3 consists of 15 residues. The CDR3: CASSYSGYSYNEQFF. The CDR3 DNA is TGTGCCAGCAGTTACTCGGGTTACTCCTACAATGAGCAGTTCTTC.

The V and J genes are TRBV30 and TRBJ2-3; 7 bases match TRBD2. Per the germline V gene, CDR1 is GTSNPN and CDR2 is SVGIG (reference sequence). V trimming: 2 bases; J trimming: 2 bases; junction bases outside the gene matches: 7. The CDR3 covers 15 residues. In DNA, the CDR3 is TGTGCCTGGAGTAAAGCGGGAACTTACACAGATACGCAGTATTTT. Translated, it gives CAWSKAGTYTDTQYF.

The V gene is TRBV24-1, the J gene TRBJ2-1, with 7 bases lining up with TRBD2. The CDR3 has 17 residues. The germline CDR1 and CDR2 sequences are KGHDR and SFDVKD. V lost 4 bases, J lost 0 bases, and 8 bases stayed unmatched. The CDR3: CATSDPLGGDSYNEQFF. The CDR3 DNA reads TGTGCCACCAGTGACCCTCTGGGAGGGGACTCCTACAATGAGCAGTTCTTC.

CDR3 amino acids: CASSFAGITEAFF. The CDR3 nucleotides read TGTGCCAGCAGCTTCGCGGGGATCACTGAAGCTTTCTTT. This rearrangement joins TRBV4-2 to TRBJ1-1; D gene unclear. This CDR3 region has 13 residues. The V gene's germline CDR1 is LGHNA and CDR2 YNFKEQ. V was cut by 5 bases and J by 4 bases, with 11 bases left in between.

The chain employs TRBV7-2 and TRBJ1-2, with D possibly being TRBD1 (5 bases). V lost 1 base to trimming and J lost 8 bases, with 17 bases between them. Germline CDR1 is SGHTA and CDR2 is FQGNSA. The CDR3 loop spans 15 amino acids. The CDR3 sequence: CASSLGSGASQGYTF. The CDR3 coding sequence is TGTGCCAGCAGCTTAGGGTCCGGGGCCAGCCAAGGCTACACCTTC.

This clonotype was found many times. The V call is TRBV7-8, the J call TRBJ2-7; perhaps TRBD1 as D (5 bases). The CDR3 length is 13 residues. Germline CDR1 and CDR2: SGHVS and FQNEAQ. Trimming took 1 base from V and 7 from J, leaving 11 bases between them. The DNA for the CDR3 is TGTGCCAGCAGCTTAGGACAGCTTATGGAGCAGTACTTC. This sequence encodes CASSLGQLMEQYF.

This clonotype was observed a few times. The chain uses TRBV6-2 or TRBV6-3 and TRBJ2-7, with D tentatively TRBD2 (5 bases). Germline values: CDR1 MNHEY, CDR2 SVGEGT. The CDR3 is 13 residues long. V lost 6 bases and J 2 bases, leaving 11 bases between the germline ends. CDR3 protein: CASRDAGPYEQYF. In DNA, the CDR3 is TGTGCCAGCAGGGACGCGGGCCCCTACGAGCAGTACTTC.

Only a few counts were recorded for this clonotype. This chain joins TRBV28 and TRBJ2-1, with a tentative D call TRBD1 (5 bases). Germline V lookup: CDR1 MDHEN, CDR2 SYDVKM. The CDR3 contains 17 residues. The V end lost 6 bases, the J end lost 1 base, and 19 bases lay between the germline ends. CDR3: CASSFPLGRVSYNEQFF. CDR3 nucleotides: TGTGCCAGCAGCTTCCCCCTCGGCAGGGTATCCTACAATGAGCAGTTCTTC.

The chain has TRBV9 and TRBJ2-1, with 10 bases matching TRBD2. The germline V gene encodes CDR1 SGDLS and CDR2 YYNGEE. Unmatched junction bases numbered 4, after V lost 4 bases and J lost 3 bases. CDR3 length equals 15 residues. The CDR3 DNA follows: TGTGCCAGCAGCACTACTAGCGGGAACTACAATGAGCAGTTCTTC. Translation gives CASSTTSGNYNEQFF. Combining the CDR3 with reference TRBV9 and TRBJ2-1 gives the whole variable domain DSGVTQTPKHLITATGQRVTLRCSPRSGDLSVYWYQQSLDQGLQFLIQYYNGEERAKGNILERFSAQQFPDLHSELNLSSLELGDSALYFCASSTTSGNYNEQFFGPGTRLTVL.

CDR3 nucleotides: TGTGCCGCCACTCTCAGAGCTAACTATGGCTACACCTTC. It specifies CAATLRANYGYTF. V usage is TRBV27 and J usage is TRBJ1-2; no clear D gene. V was cut by 11 bases and J by 0 bases, with 13 bases left in between. The CDR3 consists of 13 residues. The germline gives CDR1 MNHEY, CDR2 SMNVEV (reference sequence).